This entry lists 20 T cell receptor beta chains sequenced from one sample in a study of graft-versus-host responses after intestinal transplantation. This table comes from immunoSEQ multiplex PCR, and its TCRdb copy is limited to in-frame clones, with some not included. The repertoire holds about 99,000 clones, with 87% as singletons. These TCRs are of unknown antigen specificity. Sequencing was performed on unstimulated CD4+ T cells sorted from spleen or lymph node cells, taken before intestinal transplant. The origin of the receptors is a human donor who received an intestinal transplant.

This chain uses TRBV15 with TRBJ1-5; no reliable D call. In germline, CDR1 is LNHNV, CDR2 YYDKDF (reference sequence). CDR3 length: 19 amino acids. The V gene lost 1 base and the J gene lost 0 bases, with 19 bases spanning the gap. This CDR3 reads CATSRGHTAAAYSNQPQHF. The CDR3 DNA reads TGTGCCACCAGCAGAGGGCACACAGCGGCCGCGTATAGCAATCAGCCCCAGCATTTT.

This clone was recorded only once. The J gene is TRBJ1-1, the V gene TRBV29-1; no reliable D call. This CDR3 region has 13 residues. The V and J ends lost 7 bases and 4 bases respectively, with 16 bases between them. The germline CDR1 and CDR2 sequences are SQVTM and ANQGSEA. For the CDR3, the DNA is TGCAGCGCGTCGAGAAAACTGGTCACTGAAGCTTTCTTT. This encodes CSASRKLVTEAFF.

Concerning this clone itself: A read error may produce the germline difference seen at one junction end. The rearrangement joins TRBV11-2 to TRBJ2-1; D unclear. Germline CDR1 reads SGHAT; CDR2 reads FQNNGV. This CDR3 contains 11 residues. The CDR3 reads CASSLYKEQFF. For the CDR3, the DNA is TGTGCCAGCAGCTTATACAAGGAGCAGTTCTTC.

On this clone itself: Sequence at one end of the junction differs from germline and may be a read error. The CDR3 DNA reads as TGTGCCAGCAGGGAAGATGGGACCACGCAGTATTTT. Its protein product is CASREDGTTQYF. The gene calls are TRBV2 and TRBJ2-3; D might be TRBD1 or TRBD2, each matching 5 bases. The CDR3 spans 12 residues. Per germline, CDR1 SNHLY and CDR2 FYNNEI.

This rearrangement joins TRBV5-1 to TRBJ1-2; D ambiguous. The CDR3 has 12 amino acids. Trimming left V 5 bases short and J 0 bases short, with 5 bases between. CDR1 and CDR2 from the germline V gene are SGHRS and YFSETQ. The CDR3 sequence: CASRDTNYGYTF. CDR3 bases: TGCGCCAGCAGAGACACTAACTATGGCTACACCTTC. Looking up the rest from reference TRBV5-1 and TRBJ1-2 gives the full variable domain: KAGVTQTPRYLIKTRGQQVTLSCSPISGHRSVSWYQQTPGQGLQFLFEYFSETQRNKGNFPGRFSGRQFSNSRSEMNVSTLELGDSALYLCASRDTNYGYTFGSGTRLTVV.

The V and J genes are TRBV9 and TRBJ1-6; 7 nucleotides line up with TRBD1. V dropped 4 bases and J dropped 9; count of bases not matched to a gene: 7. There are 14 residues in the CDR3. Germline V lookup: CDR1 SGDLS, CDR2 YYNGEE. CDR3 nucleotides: TGTGCCAGCAGCCGAGGAAACAGGGGTTCACCCCTCCACTTT. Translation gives CASSRGNRGSPLHF.

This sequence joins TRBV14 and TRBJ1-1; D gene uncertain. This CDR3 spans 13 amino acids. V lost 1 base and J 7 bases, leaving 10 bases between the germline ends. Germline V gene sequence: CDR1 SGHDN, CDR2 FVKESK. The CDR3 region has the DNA TGTGCCAGCAGCCAAGTTACCGGGGTTGAAGCTTTCTTT. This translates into CASSQVTGVEAFF.

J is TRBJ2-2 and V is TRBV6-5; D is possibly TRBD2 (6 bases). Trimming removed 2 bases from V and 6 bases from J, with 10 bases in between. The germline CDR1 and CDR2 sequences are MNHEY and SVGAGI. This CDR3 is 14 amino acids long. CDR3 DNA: TGTGCCAGCAGTTACAACGGGGAGGCCGGGGAGCTGTTTTTT. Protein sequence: CASSYNGEAGELFF.

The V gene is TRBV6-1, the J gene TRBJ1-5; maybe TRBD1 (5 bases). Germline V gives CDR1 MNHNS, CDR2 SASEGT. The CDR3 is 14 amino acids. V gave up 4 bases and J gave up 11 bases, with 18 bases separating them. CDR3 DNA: TGTGCCAGCAGTGCCAGGAGGGGTCGACAGACCCAGCATTTT. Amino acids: CASSARRGRQTQHF.

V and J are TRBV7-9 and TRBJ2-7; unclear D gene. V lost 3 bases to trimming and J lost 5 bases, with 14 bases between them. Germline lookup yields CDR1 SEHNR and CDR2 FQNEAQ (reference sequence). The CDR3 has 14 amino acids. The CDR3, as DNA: TGTGCCAGCAGCTTGCACACCATCCCAGACGAGCAGTACTTC. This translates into CASSLHTIPDEQYF.

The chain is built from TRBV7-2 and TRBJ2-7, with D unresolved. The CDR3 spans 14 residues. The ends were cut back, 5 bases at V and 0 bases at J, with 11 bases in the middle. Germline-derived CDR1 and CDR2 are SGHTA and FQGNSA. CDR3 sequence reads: CASSPETPSYEQYF. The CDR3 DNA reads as TGTGCCAGCAGCCCGGAGACACCCTCCTACGAGCAGTACTTC. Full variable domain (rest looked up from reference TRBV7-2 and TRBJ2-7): GAGVSQSPSNKVTEKGKDVELRCDPISGHTALYWYRQSLGQGLEFLIYFQGNSAPDKSGLPSDRFSAERTGGSVSTLTIQRTQQEDSAVYLCASSPETPSYEQYFGPGTRLTVT.

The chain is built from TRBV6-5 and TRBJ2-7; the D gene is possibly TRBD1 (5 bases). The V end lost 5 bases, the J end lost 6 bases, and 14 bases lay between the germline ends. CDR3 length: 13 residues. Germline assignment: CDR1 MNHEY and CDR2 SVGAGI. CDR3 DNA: TGTGCCAGCAGTGAGGTACAGGAAAGCGAGCAGTACTTC. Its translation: CASSEVQESEQYF.

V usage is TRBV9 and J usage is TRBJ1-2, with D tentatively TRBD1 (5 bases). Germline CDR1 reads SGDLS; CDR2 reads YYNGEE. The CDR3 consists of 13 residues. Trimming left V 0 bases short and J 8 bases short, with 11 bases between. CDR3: CASSVDQGRGYTF. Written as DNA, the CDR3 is TGTGCCAGCAGCGTAGACCAGGGAAGAGGCTACACCTTC.

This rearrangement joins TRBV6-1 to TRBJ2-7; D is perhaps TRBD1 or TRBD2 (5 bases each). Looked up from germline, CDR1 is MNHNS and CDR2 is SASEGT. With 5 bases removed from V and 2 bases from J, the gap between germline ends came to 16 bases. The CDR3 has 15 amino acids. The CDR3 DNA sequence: TGTGCCAGCAGTCCAACCGGGGCTAAAGCCTACGAGCAGTACTTC. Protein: CASSPTGAKAYEQYF.

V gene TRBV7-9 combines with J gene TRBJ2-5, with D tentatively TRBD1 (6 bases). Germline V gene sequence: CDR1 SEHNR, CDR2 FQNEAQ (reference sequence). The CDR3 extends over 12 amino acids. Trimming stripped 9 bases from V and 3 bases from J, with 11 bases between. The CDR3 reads CASSYREETQYF. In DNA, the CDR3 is TGTGCCAGTTCATACAGGGAAGAGACCCAGTACTTC.

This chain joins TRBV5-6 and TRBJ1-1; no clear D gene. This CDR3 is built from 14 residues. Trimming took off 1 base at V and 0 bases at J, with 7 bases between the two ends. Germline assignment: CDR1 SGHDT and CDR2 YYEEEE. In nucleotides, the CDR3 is TGTGCCAGCAGCTTGTACAGAATGAACACTGAAGCTTTCTTT. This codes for CASSLYRMNTEAFF.

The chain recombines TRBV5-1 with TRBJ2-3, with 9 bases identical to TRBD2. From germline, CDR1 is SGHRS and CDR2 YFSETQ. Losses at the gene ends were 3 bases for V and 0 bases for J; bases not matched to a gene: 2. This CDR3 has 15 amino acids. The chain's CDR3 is CASSWTSASTDTQYF. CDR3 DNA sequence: TGCGCCAGCAGCTGGACTAGCGCTAGCACAGATACGCAGTATTTT.

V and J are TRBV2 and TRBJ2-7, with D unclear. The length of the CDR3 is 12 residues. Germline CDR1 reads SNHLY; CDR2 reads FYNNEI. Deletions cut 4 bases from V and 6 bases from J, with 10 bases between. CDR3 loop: CASSVFSREQYF. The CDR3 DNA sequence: TGTGCCAGCAGTGTTTTCTCCCGCGAGCAGTACTTC.

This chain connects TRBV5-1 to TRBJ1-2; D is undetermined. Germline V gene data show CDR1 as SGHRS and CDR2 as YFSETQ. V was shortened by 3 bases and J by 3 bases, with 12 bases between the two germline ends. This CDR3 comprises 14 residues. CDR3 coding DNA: TGCGCCAGCAGCTCTGAGTACCGGGACTATGGCTACACCTTC. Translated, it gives CASSSEYRDYGYTF.

This CDR3 reads CASSTLAHLTADGYTF. CDR3 nucleotide sequence: TGTGCCAGTAGTACCCTCGCACACCTTACAGCGGATGGCTACACCTTC. The rearrangement links TRBV19 to TRBJ1-2; D is unresolved. Trimming shortened V by 4 bases and J by 6 bases, and 21 bases separated the two germline ends. The CDR3 is made up of 16 amino acids. Germline V gene sequence: CDR1 LNHDA, CDR2 SQIVND (reference sequence).